This T cell receptor beta chain was sequenced for a study of shared clonotypes between healthy human individuals. Study as a whole: Per donor, three plates held CD4 naive cells, three held CD4 memory, two held CD8 naive and one held CD8 memory. Overall study findings and caveats: Clonotype sharing across a handful of donors was observed for around 5% of naive CD4 clonotypes.

Method: immunoSEQ multiplex PCR; TCRdb's copy keeps in-frame clones and lacks some. The sample shows under 1 million clones, about 96% of them seen only once. Of note for this clone: Its cognate antigen is unknown.

The V end was cut by 1 base, the J end by 6 bases, with 16 bases between. The length of the CDR3 is 16 residues. Germline CDR1 and CDR2: SGHNT and YYREEE (reference sequence). The naive CD8 fraction comprised CD45RO-negative cells positively selected for CCR7 and excluded terminally differentiated effector memory CD45RA+ cells. The source material was naive CD8+ T cells sorted from blood. V is TRBV5-4 and J is TRBJ2-2; D is perhaps TRBD2 (5 bases). This clonotype originated in a man aged 25 to 40 in good health. Here the CDR3 DNA reads TGTGCCAGCAGCTTGACCGGGGAAAGCCGAGCCGGGGAGCTGTTTTTT. Translated: CASSLTGESRAGELFF.